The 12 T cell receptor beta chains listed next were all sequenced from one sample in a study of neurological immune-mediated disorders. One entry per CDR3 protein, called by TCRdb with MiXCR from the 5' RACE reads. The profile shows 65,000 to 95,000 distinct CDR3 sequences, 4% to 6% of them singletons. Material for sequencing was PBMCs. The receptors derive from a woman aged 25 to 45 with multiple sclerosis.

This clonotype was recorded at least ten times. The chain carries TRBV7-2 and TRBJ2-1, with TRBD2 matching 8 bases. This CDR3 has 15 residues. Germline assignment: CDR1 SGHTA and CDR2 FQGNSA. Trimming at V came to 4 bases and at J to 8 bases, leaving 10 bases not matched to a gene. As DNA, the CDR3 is TGTGCCAGCAGCTGGAGCGGGAGTTTCAGGGATGAGCAGTTCTTC. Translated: CASSWSGSFRDEQFF.

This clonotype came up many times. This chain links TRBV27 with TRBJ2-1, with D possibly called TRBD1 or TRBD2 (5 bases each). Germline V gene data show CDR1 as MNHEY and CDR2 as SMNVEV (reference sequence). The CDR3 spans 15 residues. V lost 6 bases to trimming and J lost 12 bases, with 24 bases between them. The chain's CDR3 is CASRAPGTGTMRQFF. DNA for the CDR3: TGTGCCAGCAGGGCCCCCGGGACGGGTACAATGAGGCAGTTCTTC.

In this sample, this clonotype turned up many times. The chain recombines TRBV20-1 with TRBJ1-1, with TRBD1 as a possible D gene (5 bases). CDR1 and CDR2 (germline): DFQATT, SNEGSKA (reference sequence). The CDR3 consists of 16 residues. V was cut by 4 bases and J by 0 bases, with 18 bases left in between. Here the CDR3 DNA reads TGCAGTGCTAAGAAGGGGCAGGGACGTGTGAACACTGAAGCTTTCTTT. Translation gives CSAKKGQGRVNTEAFF.

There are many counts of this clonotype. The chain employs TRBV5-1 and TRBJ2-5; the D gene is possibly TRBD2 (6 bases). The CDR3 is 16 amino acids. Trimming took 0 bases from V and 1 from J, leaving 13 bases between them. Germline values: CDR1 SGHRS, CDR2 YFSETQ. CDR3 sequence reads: CASSLAPGTLQETQYF. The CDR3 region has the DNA TGCGCCAGCAGCTTGGCACCAGGGACTCTCCAAGAGACCCAGTACTTC.

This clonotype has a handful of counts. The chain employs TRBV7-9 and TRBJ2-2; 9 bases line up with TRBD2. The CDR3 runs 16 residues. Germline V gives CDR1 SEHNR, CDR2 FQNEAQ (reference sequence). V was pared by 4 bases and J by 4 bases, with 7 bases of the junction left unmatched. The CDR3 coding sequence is TGTGCCAGCAGCTCCCGACTTAGCGGGGGCACCGGGGAGCTGTTTTTT. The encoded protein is CASSSRLSGGTGELFF. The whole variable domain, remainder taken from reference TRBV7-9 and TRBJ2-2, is DTGVSQNPRHKITKRGQNVTFRCDPISEHNRLYWYRQTLGQGPEFLTYFQNEAQLEKSRLLSDRFSAERPKGSFSTLEIQRTEQGDSAMYLCASSSRLSGGTGELFFGEGSRLTVL.

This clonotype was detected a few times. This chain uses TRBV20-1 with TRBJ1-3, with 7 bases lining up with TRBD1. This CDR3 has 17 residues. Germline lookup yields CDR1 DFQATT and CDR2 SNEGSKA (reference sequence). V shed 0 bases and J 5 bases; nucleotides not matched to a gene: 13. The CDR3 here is CSARDRLMGTARNTIYF. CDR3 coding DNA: TGCAGTGCTAGAGATCGACTTATGGGGACAGCAAGAAACACCATATATTTT.

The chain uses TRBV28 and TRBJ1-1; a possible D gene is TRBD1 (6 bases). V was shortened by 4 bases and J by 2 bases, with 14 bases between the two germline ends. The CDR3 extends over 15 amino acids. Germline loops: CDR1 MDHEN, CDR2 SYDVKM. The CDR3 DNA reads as TGTGCCAGCAGTTCCGGCAGGGGACTAAACACTGAAGCTTTCTTT. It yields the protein CASSSGRGLNTEAFF.

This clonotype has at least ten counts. The CDR3 reads CAISESIGRHGDTQYF. In nucleotides, the CDR3 is TGTGCCATCAGTGAGTCGATCGGGCGCCATGGGGATACGCAGTATTTT. The chain carries TRBV10-3 and TRBJ2-3; D call uncertain. CDR1 and CDR2 from the germline V gene are ENHRY and SYGVKD. The V end was cut by 0 bases, the J end by 6 bases, with 16 bases between. The CDR3 has 16 residues.

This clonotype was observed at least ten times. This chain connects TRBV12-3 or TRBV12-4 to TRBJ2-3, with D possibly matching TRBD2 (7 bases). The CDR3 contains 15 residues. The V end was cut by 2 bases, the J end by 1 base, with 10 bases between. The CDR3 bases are TGTGCCAGCAGTTTAAGGGGGGGGCGCACAGATACGCAGTATTTT. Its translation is CASSLRGGRTDTQYF.

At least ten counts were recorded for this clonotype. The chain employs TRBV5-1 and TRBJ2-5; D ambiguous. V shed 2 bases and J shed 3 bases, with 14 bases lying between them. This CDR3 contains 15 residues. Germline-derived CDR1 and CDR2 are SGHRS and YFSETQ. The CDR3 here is CASSFLGTHKETQYF. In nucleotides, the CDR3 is TGCGCCAGCAGCTTTTTGGGAACTCATAAAGAGACCCAGTACTTC. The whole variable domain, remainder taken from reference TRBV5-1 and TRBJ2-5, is KAGVTQTPRYLIKTRGQQVTLSCSPISGHRSVSWYQQTPGQGLQFLFEYFSETQRNKGNFPGRFSGRQFSNSRSEMNVSTLELGDSALYLCASSFLGTHKETQYFGPGTRLLVL.

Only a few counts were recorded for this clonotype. CDR3 in amino acids: CSVRLSQETQYF. CDR3 bases: TGCAGTGTGAGGCTTTCCCAAGAGACCCAGTACTTC. V usage is TRBV20-1 and J usage is TRBJ2-5; D call uncertain. Trimming removed 7 bases at V and 1 base at J, with 10 bases between. The germline V gene encodes CDR1 DFQATT and CDR2 SNEGSKA (reference sequence). The CDR3 contains 12 residues.

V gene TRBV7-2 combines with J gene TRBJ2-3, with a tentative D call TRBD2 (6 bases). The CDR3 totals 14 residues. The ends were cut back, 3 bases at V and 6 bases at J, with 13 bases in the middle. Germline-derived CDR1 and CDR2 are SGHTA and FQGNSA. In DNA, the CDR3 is TGTGCCAGCAGCTTGGCGGGACGGGGTGATACGCAGTATTTT. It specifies CASSLAGRGDTQYF.